Listed below are T cell receptor beta chains from one sample, sequenced in a study of T cell repertoires in cytomegalovirus infection. TCRdb processed the reads anew with MiXCR; each CDR3 protein has one entry. The sample gives approximately 490,000 distinct CDR3 sequences, around 11% of which show up once; roughly a tenth is in the top ten. The sample comprised PBMCs. The receptors derive from a human donor in good health (CMV status not recorded). Some clones in this sample may be carry-over from other donors' samples. CDR3s include the opening cysteine and the closing phenylalanine or tryptophan. A D gene is named only where the DNA matches it firmly. Rows may omit the clone size; those that give it use once, few, many or a size class.

j_call,d_call,clone_size,v_call,cdr3_aa,cdr3_nt
TRBJ1-2,.,many,TRBV7-3,CASSRDGPESNYGYTF,TGTGCCAGCAGCAGAGACGGACCAGAGTCTAACTATGGCTACACCTTC
TRBJ1-1,TRBD1,few,TRBV9,CASSGSTGGNTEAFF,TGTGCCAGCAGCGGTTCGACAGGGGGGAACACTGAAGCTTTCTTT
TRBJ1-1,.,many,TRBV6-2/TRBV6-3,CASRLLANTEAFF,TGTGCCAGCAGACTCCTCGCGAACACTGAAGCTTTCTTT
TRBJ1-2,TRBD1,many,TRBV6-1,CASRRGTGDGYTF,TGTGCCAGCAGACGAGGGACAGGGGATGGCTACACCTTC
TRBJ2-6,.,.,TRBV18,CASSPRTASGANVLTF,TGTGCCAGCTCACCTAGGACGGCCTCTGGGGCCAACGTCCTGACTTTC
TRBJ2-1,TRBD1,many,TRBV6-4,CASSADRDSYNEQFF,TGTGCCAGCAGTGCCGACAGGGATTCCTACAATGAGCAGTTCTTC
TRBJ1-2,TRBD1,many,TRBV7-8,CASSQRTGNGYTF,TGTGCCAGCAGCCAACGGACAGGCAACGGCTACACCTTC
TRBJ2-7,TRBD1,many,TRBV6-2/TRBV6-3,CASNSRDRGYEQYF,TGTGCCAGCAATTCGCGGGACAGGGGTTACGAGCAGTACTTC
TRBJ2-3,.,many,TRBV7-2,CASSSGRERVVTDTQYF,TGTGCCAGCAGCTCCGGACGGGAGAGGGTGGTCACAGATACGCAGTATTTT
TRBJ1-1,TRBD1,.,TRBV19,CASSVHSGQGNTEAFF,TGTGCCAGTAGTGTACACTCTGGACAGGGGAACACTGAAGCTTTCTTT
TRBJ2-1,TRBD2,.,TRBV20-1,CSAPGTSGGHYEQFF,TGCAGTGCCCCGGGGACTAGCGGGGGGCATTATGAGCAGTTCTTC
TRBJ2-7,TRBD1,few,TRBV5-1,CASSSKQGAAYEQYF,TGCGCCAGCAGCTCGAAACAGGGGGCCGCCTACGAGCAGTACTTC
TRBJ2-1,.,few,TRBV7-9,CASSLLIGQYYNEQFF,TGTGCCAGCAGCTTACTCATCGGACAGTACTACAATGAGCAGTTCTTC
TRBJ1-1,.,.,TRBV6-5,CASSYGQTEAFF,TGTGCCAGCAGTTACGGTCAGACTGAAGCTTTCTTT
TRBJ2-5,TRBD2,few,TRBV2,CASSERDTSGGDGETQYF,TGTGCCAGCAGCGAAAGGGACACTAGCGGGGGGGATGGAGAGACCCAGTACTTC
TRBJ1-6,TRBD1,many,TRBV10-3,CAISELGQDNSPLHF,TGTGCCATCAGTGAGCTGGGACAGGACAATTCACCCCTCCACTTT
TRBJ2-1,.,many,TRBV5-6,CASSPPDRPYNEQFF,TGTGCCAGCAGCCCTCCCGACAGACCCTACAATGAGCAGTTCTTC
TRBJ1-2,.,many,TRBV7-9,CASSPQSRNYGYTF,TGTGCCAGCAGCCCCCAAAGCCGAAACTATGGCTACACCTTC
TRBJ1-4,TRBD1,few,TRBV4-2,CASSHGGTGGTTNEKLFF,TGTGCCAGCAGCCATGGCGGGACAGGGGGTACAACTAATGAAAAACTGTTTTTT
TRBJ2-7,TRBD2,many,TRBV6-5,CASSPGLAGYEQYF,TGTGCCAGCAGTCCTGGACTAGCGGGTTACGAGCAGTACTTC
TRBJ2-5,.,many,TRBV12-3/TRBV12-4,CASSFWGPEETQYF,TGTGCCAGCAGTTTCTGGGGTCCGGAAGAGACCCAGTACTTC
TRBJ2-3,TRBD2,many,TRBV20-1,CSAAPPGLAGGQDTQYF,TGCAGTGCTGCCCCCCCGGGACTAGCGGGAGGGCAGGATACGCAGTATTTT
TRBJ1-5,.,many,TRBV7-3,CASTAPGRYQPQHF,TGTGCCAGCACCGCGCCCGGGCGGTATCAGCCCCAGCATTTT
TRBJ2-7,TRBD2,many,TRBV4-2,CASSQSLAGGTYEQYF,TGTGCCAGCAGCCAATCACTAGCGGGAGGAACCTACGAGCAGTACTTC
TRBJ1-6,.,few,TRBV14,CASSQSYSPLHF,TGTGCCAGCAGTCAAAGCTATTCACCCCTCCACTTT
TRBJ1-3,.,many,TRBV18,CASSPGADGNTIYF,TGTGCCAGCTCACCAGGGGCAGACGGAAACACCATATATTTT
TRBJ1-1,.,few,TRBV12-5,CASGLTTLASRFENTEAFF,TGTGCTAGTGGTTTAACAACGTTGGCGAGTCGATTTGAGAACACTGAAGCTTTCTTT